The sequence of this TCR beta chain was determined in a study of Ad26.COV2.S vaccination and SARS-CoV-2 variants. General study points: Vaccine recipients posted higher spike-specific TCR breadth than their placebo counterparts. Non-spike TCR breadth showed similarity between vaccine and placebo recipients.

This sample's treatment: about 20 received Ad26.COV2.S at low or high dose, single or two shots; several received placebo; per-sample allocation not given. Material that was analyzed had been drawn on day 63 after the first vaccine or placebo injection. A Boston donor was an adult aged 18-55 years. The shot given was an Ad26 vector that makes Wuhan-strain SARS-CoV-2 spike. CDR3 length: 16 residues. J was trimmed by 2 bases and V by 1 base; bases with no gene match: 3. Germline V lookup: CDR1 PRHDT, CDR2 FYEKMQ (reference sequence). A note on this clone: The antigen remains undetermined.

Profiling relied on immunoSEQ multiplex PCR, and the TCRdb table lists in-frame clones only, not all of them. The sample shows hundreds of thousands of clones, 80% to 90% of them seen only once. V usage is TRBV13 and J usage is TRBJ2-2, with 8 nucleotides matching TRBD1. Source: peripheral blood, taken in a trial of Ad26.COV2.S vaccine versus placebo. The TCR originated in a person aged 18-65 years who received the Ad26.COV2.S COVID-19 vaccine or a placebo. This CDR3 is CASSLETGDNTGELFF. As DNA, the CDR3 is TGTGCCAGCAGCTTAGAGACAGGGGATAACACCGGGGAGCTGTTTTTT.